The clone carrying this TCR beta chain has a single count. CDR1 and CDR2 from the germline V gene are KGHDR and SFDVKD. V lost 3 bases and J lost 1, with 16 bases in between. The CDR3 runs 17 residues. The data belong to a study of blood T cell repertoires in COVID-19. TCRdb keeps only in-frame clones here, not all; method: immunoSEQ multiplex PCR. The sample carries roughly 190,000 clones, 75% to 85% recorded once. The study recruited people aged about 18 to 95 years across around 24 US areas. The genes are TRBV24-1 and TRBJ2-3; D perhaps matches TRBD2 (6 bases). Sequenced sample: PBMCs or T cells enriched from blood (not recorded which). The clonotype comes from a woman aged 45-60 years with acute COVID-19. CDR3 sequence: CATSDPGTGTGTDTQYF. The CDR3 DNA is TGTGCCACCAGTGATCCCGGGACTGGCACTGGCACAGATACGCAGTATTTT.